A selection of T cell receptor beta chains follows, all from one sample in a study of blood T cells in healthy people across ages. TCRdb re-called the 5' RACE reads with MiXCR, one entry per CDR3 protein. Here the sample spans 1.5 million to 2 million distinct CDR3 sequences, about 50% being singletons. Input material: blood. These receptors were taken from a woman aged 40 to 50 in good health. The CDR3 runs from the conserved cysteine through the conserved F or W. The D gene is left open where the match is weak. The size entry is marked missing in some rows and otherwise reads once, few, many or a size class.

CDR3aa: CSAGPQRGDNEQFF; CDR3nt: TGCAGTGCGGGGCCCCAGCGGGGGGACAATGAGCAGTTCTTC; d_gene: TRBD2; abundance: NA; v_gene: TRBV20-1; j_gene: TRBJ2-1
CDR3aa: CASSQSGGTNEQFF; CDR3nt: TGTGCCAGCAGCCAATCGGGGGGGACTAATGAGCAGTTCTTC; d_gene: TRBD2; abundance: NA; v_gene: TRBV3-1; j_gene: TRBJ2-1
CDR3aa: CASSPAALVLETQYF; CDR3nt: TGTGCCAGCAGCCCGGCGGCACTAGTTCTAGAGACCCAGTACTTC; d_gene: NA; abundance: NA; v_gene: TRBV7-9; j_gene: TRBJ2-5
CDR3aa: CASSGHGTDTQYF; CDR3nt: TGTGCCAGCAGCGGACACGGCACAGATACGCAGTATTTT; d_gene: NA; abundance: NA; v_gene: TRBV6-2/TRBV6-3; j_gene: TRBJ2-3
CDR3aa: CASSASGLDFYEQYF; CDR3nt: TGTGCCAGCAGCGCATCCGGACTCGACTTCTACGAGCAGTACTTC; d_gene: NA; abundance: NA; v_gene: TRBV9; j_gene: TRBJ2-7
CDR3aa: CASSQLLAPQETQYF; CDR3nt: TGTGCCAGCAGCCAACTACTAGCCCCTCAAGAGACCCAGTACTTC; d_gene: NA; abundance: few; v_gene: TRBV7-2; j_gene: TRBJ2-5
CDR3aa: CASSPIQGMRSEQYF; CDR3nt: TGTGCCAGCAGCCCAATACAGGGGATGAGAAGCGAGCAGTACTTC; d_gene: TRBD1; abundance: few; v_gene: TRBV9; j_gene: TRBJ2-7
CDR3aa: CASSYASQGNEQFF; CDR3nt: TGTGCCAGCAGTTACGCGAGTCAGGGCAATGAGCAGTTCTTC; d_gene: NA; abundance: NA; v_gene: TRBV6-2/TRBV6-3; j_gene: TRBJ2-1
CDR3aa: CASSYQQGGYGYTF; CDR3nt: TGTGCCAGCAGTTACCAGCAGGGCGGCTATGGCTACACCTTC; d_gene: NA; abundance: NA; v_gene: TRBV6-5; j_gene: TRBJ1-2
CDR3aa: CASSRDRFGDNEQFF; CDR3nt: TGCGCCAGCAGCCGAGACAGGTTTGGCGACAATGAGCAGTTCTTC; d_gene: NA; abundance: few; v_gene: TRBV4-1; j_gene: TRBJ2-1
CDR3aa: CASRRAYNEQFF; CDR3nt: TGCGCCAGCAGGAGGGCCTACAATGAGCAGTTCTTC; d_gene: NA; abundance: few; v_gene: TRBV5-1; j_gene: TRBJ2-1
CDR3aa: CSADQRDSPRSYTF; CDR3nt: TGCAGTGCTGATCAAAGAGACAGCCCGAGAAGCTACACCTTC; d_gene: NA; abundance: few; v_gene: TRBV20-1; j_gene: TRBJ1-2
CDR3aa: CSASLTLAGGLEQFF; CDR3nt: TGCAGTGCTAGTCTGACTCTAGCGGGGGGCCTAGAGCAGTTCTTC; d_gene: TRBD2; abundance: few; v_gene: TRBV20-1; j_gene: TRBJ2-1
CDR3aa: CASSDSIYQPQHF; CDR3nt: TGTGCCAGCAGCGATTCGATTTATCAGCCCCAGCATTTT; d_gene: NA; abundance: NA; v_gene: TRBV27; j_gene: TRBJ1-5
CDR3aa: CASSYGQEISPLHF; CDR3nt: TGTGCCAGCAGTTACGGGCAGGAGATTTCACCCCTCCACTTT; d_gene: NA; abundance: NA; v_gene: TRBV6-5; j_gene: TRBJ1-6
CDR3aa: CSGGWGEGTDTQYF; CDR3nt: TGCAGCGGGGGTTGGGGGGAAGGAACAGATACGCAGTATTTT; d_gene: NA; abundance: NA; v_gene: TRBV29-1; j_gene: TRBJ2-3
CDR3aa: CASRSDRADTQYF; CDR3nt: TGTGCCAGCAGATCGGACAGGGCAGATACGCAGTATTTT; d_gene: TRBD1; abundance: many; v_gene: TRBV6-2/TRBV6-3; j_gene: TRBJ2-3
CDR3aa: CASSQMGPGVVGYTF; CDR3nt: TGTGCCAGCAGCCAAATGGGTCCGGGGGTGGTTGGCTACACCTTC; d_gene: NA; abundance: NA; v_gene: TRBV4-2; j_gene: TRBJ1-2
CDR3aa: CAMGPAPGSYTF; CDR3nt: TGTGCCATGGGCCCAGCTCCAGGAAGCTACACCTTC; d_gene: NA; abundance: NA; v_gene: TRBV10-3; j_gene: TRBJ1-2
CDR3aa: CASNQDGGGSGYTF; CDR3nt: TGCGCCAGCAACCAAGATGGAGGGGGAAGCGGCTACACCTTC; d_gene: NA; abundance: NA; v_gene: TRBV4-3; j_gene: TRBJ1-2
CDR3aa: CASSSRYGHNERFF; CDR3nt: TGTGCCAGCAGCTCCCGATATGGTCACAATGAGCGGTTCTTC; d_gene: NA; abundance: NA; v_gene: TRBV7-9; j_gene: TRBJ2-1
CDR3aa: CASSYLASGGHNEQFF; CDR3nt: TGTGCCAGCAGTTATCTCGCAAGCGGGGGCCACAATGAGCAGTTCTTC; d_gene: TRBD2; abundance: few; v_gene: TRBV27; j_gene: TRBJ2-1
CDR3aa: CASSFQFNSYEQYF; CDR3nt: TGTGCCAGCAGCTTCCAGTTTAACTCCTACGAGCAGTACTTC; d_gene: NA; abundance: NA; v_gene: TRBV11-2; j_gene: TRBJ2-7
CDR3aa: CASNRNVGGGPYEQYF; CDR3nt: TGTGCCAGCAACCGAAACGTGGGGGGGGGTCCCTACGAGCAGTACTTC; d_gene: TRBD2; abundance: NA; v_gene: TRBV12-3/TRBV12-4; j_gene: TRBJ2-7
CDR3aa: CASSPNLRGLESPLHF; CDR3nt: TGTGCCAGCAGTCCAAATCTCAGGGGGCTAGAATCACCCCTCCACTTT; d_gene: TRBD1; abundance: NA; v_gene: TRBV27; j_gene: TRBJ1-6
CDR3aa: CATSEQNHRGAKRDTQYF; CDR3nt: TGTGCCACCAGTGAACAAAACCACAGGGGAGCAAAACGCGATACGCAGTATTTT; d_gene: TRBD1; abundance: few; v_gene: TRBV24-1; j_gene: TRBJ2-3
CDR3aa: CASSLGNRGYYGYTF; CDR3nt: TGCGCCAGCAGCTTGGGGAACAGGGGTTACTATGGCTACACCTTC; d_gene: TRBD1; abundance: NA; v_gene: TRBV5-1; j_gene: TRBJ1-2
CDR3aa: CASSQVVAGTAVDTQYF; CDR3nt: TGCGCCAGCAGCCAAGTGGTAGCGGGGACGGCGGTTGATACGCAGTATTTT; d_gene: TRBD2; abundance: NA; v_gene: TRBV4-3; j_gene: TRBJ2-3
CDR3aa: CASSWTGEMNEQFF; CDR3nt: TGCGCCAGCAGCTGGACAGGGGAGATGAATGAGCAGTTCTTC; d_gene: TRBD1; abundance: NA; v_gene: TRBV5-1; j_gene: TRBJ2-1
CDR3aa: CASLRGNGYTF; CDR3nt: TGTGCCAGCCTGAGGGGGAACGGCTACACCTTC; d_gene: NA; abundance: NA; v_gene: TRBV6-6; j_gene: TRBJ1-2
CDR3aa: CATSRELAGVQETQYF; CDR3nt: TGTGCCACCAGCAGAGAATTAGCGGGAGTGCAAGAGACCCAGTACTTC; d_gene: TRBD2; abundance: NA; v_gene: TRBV15; j_gene: TRBJ2-5
CDR3aa: CASSLRGTSGATDTQYF; CDR3nt: TGCGCCAGCAGCTTGAGGGGGACTAGCGGGGCAACAGATACGCAGTATTTT; d_gene: TRBD2; abundance: NA; v_gene: TRBV5-1; j_gene: TRBJ2-3
CDR3aa: CASSSGWRDPGDTQYF; CDR3nt: TGTGCCAGCAGTTCGGGGTGGCGGGACCCCGGAGATACGCAGTATTTT; d_gene: NA; abundance: NA; v_gene: TRBV27; j_gene: TRBJ2-3
CDR3aa: CASSLGFRGGPPKNNEQFF; CDR3nt: TGTGCCAGCAGCTTAGGCTTTCGGGGGGGCCCTCCGAAAAACAACGAGCAGTTCTTC; d_gene: TRBD2; abundance: NA; v_gene: TRBV7-2; j_gene: TRBJ2-1
CDR3aa: CASQRGAADTQYF; CDR3nt: TGTGCCAGCCAGCGGGGGGCGGCAGATACGCAGTATTTT; d_gene: TRBD2; abundance: NA; v_gene: TRBV27; j_gene: TRBJ2-3
CDR3aa: CAISGRGGETQYF; CDR3nt: TGTGCCATCAGTGGTAGGGGAGGAGAGACCCAGTACTTC; d_gene: NA; abundance: many; v_gene: TRBV10-3; j_gene: TRBJ2-5
CDR3aa: CSATDRGVIRTQPQHF; CDR3nt: TGCAGTGCCACGGACAGGGGAGTAATTCGCACTCAGCCCCAGCATTTT; d_gene: TRBD1; abundance: NA; v_gene: TRBV20-1; j_gene: TRBJ1-5
CDR3aa: CASRPPGQGNTEAFF; CDR3nt: TGTGCCAGCAGACCTCCCGGACAGGGGAACACTGAAGCTTTCTTT; d_gene: TRBD1; abundance: NA; v_gene: TRBV12-3/TRBV12-4; j_gene: TRBJ1-1
CDR3aa: CASSSEGASNYGYTF; CDR3nt: TGTGCCAGCAGCTCCGAAGGGGCATCTAACTATGGCTACACCTTC; d_gene: NA; abundance: NA; v_gene: TRBV5-8; j_gene: TRBJ1-2
CDR3aa: CSARDERGGRPDTQYF; CDR3nt: TGCAGTGCTAGAGATGAGCGGGGGGGCCGTCCAGATACGCAGTATTTT; d_gene: TRBD2; abundance: few; v_gene: TRBV20-1; j_gene: TRBJ2-3
CDR3aa: CASREPGPRRYNEQFF; CDR3nt: TGTGCCAGCAGAGAACCGGGACCAAGGCGGTACAATGAGCAGTTCTTC; d_gene: NA; abundance: few; v_gene: TRBV6-2/TRBV6-3; j_gene: TRBJ2-1
CDR3aa: CASSYRRRTITDTQYF; CDR3nt: TGTGCCAGCAGTTATAGGCGCCGGACGATCACAGATACGCAGTATTTT; d_gene: NA; abundance: NA; v_gene: TRBV6-5; j_gene: TRBJ2-3
CDR3aa: CASSDASGNYGYTF; CDR3nt: TGTGCCAGCAGTGACGCTTCAGGGAACTATGGCTACACCTTC; d_gene: NA; abundance: NA; v_gene: TRBV6-2/TRBV6-3; j_gene: TRBJ1-2
CDR3aa: CASSLSPQSSYEQYF; CDR3nt: TGTGCCAGCAGCTTATCCCCGCAAAGCTCCTACGAGCAGTACTTC; d_gene: NA; abundance: NA; v_gene: TRBV7-2; j_gene: TRBJ2-7
CDR3aa: CAISGDSSYEQYF; CDR3nt: TGTGCCATCAGTGGGGACAGTTCCTACGAGCAGTACTTC; d_gene: TRBD1; abundance: few; v_gene: TRBV10-3; j_gene: TRBJ2-7
CDR3aa: CASSQGGLAGGRSSYNEQFF; CDR3nt: TGCGCCAGCAGCCAAGGTGGACTAGCGGGGGGTCGGAGCTCCTACAATGAGCAGTTCTTC; d_gene: TRBD2; abundance: once; v_gene: TRBV4-1; j_gene: TRBJ2-1